A selection of T cell receptor beta chains follows, all from one sample in a study of blood T cells in healthy people across ages. TCRdb passed the 5' RACE reads through MiXCR, listing each CDR3 protein once. The sample contains over a million distinct CDR3 sequences, approximately 43% of which appear only once. The sequenced sample consisted of blood. The receptor source for this set is a woman aged 18 to 35 in good health. Both conserved end residues are part of each CDR3. The order of the fields is V gene, J gene, clone size, D gene, CDR3 protein, CDR3 DNA. D genes are given only for firm matches. The size of a clone is reported for some rows only, either as once, few or many, or as a class for expanded clones.

>TRBV9|TRBJ2-3|few|.
CASSVVGHSTDTQYF
TGTGCCAGCAGCGTAGTTGGACATAGCACAGATACGCAGTATTTT
>TRBV7-9|TRBJ1-1|few|.
CASSLDRAEAFF
TGTGCCAGCAGCTTAGATCGGGCTGAAGCTTTCTTT
>TRBV25-1|TRBJ1-2|few|.
CASSENGDYTF
TGTGCCAGCAGTGAAAATGGAGACTACACCTTC
>TRBV7-2|TRBJ2-3|.|TRBD2
CASSFLAVADTQYF
TGTGCCAGCAGCTTTCTAGCGGTGGCAGATACGCAGTATTTT
>TRBV2|TRBJ2-3|.|.
CASHSGDTVLDTQYF
TGTGCCAGCCACTCCGGGGACACGGTCTTGGATACGCAGTATTTT
>TRBV29-1|TRBJ2-1|few|TRBD2
CSVGIGRAGANEQFF
TGCAGCGTTGGTATAGGACGAGCGGGAGCTAATGAGCAGTTCTTC
>TRBV4-1|TRBJ2-7|.|TRBD2
CASSRKGGGAPYEQYF
TGCGCCAGCAGCCGGAAAGGCGGGGGAGCCCCCTACGAGCAGTACTTC
>TRBV6-2/TRBV6-3|TRBJ2-3|many|TRBD2
CASSYSSGDVYTQYF
TGTGCCAGCAGTTACTCTAGCGGGGACGTGTATACGCAGTATTTT
>TRBV12-3/TRBV12-4|TRBJ1-2|once|.
CASSFVREYDYTF
TGTGCCAGCAGTTTTGTCAGGGAGTATGACTACACCTTC
>TRBV30|TRBJ2-1|few|.
CAWSVGPEQFF
TGTGCCTGGAGTGTAGGGCCCGAGCAGTTCTTC
>TRBV10-3|TRBJ2-3|few|.
CAIRAPLDVEQYF
TGTGCCATCAGGGCCCCACTAGACGTTGAGCAGTATTTT
>TRBV10-3|TRBJ1-5|.|.
CATRTGLDQPQHF
TGTGCCACAAGGACCGGATTGGATCAGCCCCAGCATTTT
>TRBV28|TRBJ2-6|few|.
CASSLTALSGANVLTF
TGTGCCAGCAGTTTAACAGCCCTCTCTGGGGCCAACGTCCTGACTTTC
>TRBV2|TRBJ1-2|few|.
CASRPTGIGGYTF
TGTGCCAGCAGGCCCACAGGGATCGGTGGCTACACCTTC
>TRBV4-1|TRBJ1-2|few|.
CASSQGGGAGYTF
TGCGCCAGCAGCCAAGGCGGGGGGGCTGGCTACACCTTC
>TRBV7-2|TRBJ2-5|many|.
CASSPSGGYQETQYF
TGTGCCAGCAGCCCGTCGGGGGGCTACCAAGAGACCCAGTACTTC
>TRBV12-3/TRBV12-4|TRBJ1-5|few|.
CASSGETGMGNQPQHF
TGTGCCAGCAGTGGAGAGACGGGGATGGGCAATCAGCCCCAGCATTTT
>TRBV5-1|TRBJ2-5|.|.
CASSLGGTPFNEQYF
TGCGCCAGCAGCTTGGGCGGGACCCCCTTCAATGAGCAGTACTTC
>TRBV27|TRBJ1-2|.|.
CASSLFGWAGEYGYTF
TGTGCCAGCAGTTTATTCGGATGGGCAGGGGAGTATGGCTACACCTTC
>TRBV20-1|TRBJ2-7|many|TRBD2
CSARELAGVGEQYF
TGCAGTGCTAGAGAGCTAGCGGGAGTAGGGGAGCAGTACTTC
>TRBV20-1|TRBJ1-1|few|.
CSARGGATEAFF
TGCAGTGCTCGAGGGGGGGCTACTGAAGCTTTCTTT
>TRBV7-2|TRBJ1-5|.|TRBD1
CASRRQGYNQPQHF
TGTGCCAGCAGGCGACAGGGGTACAATCAGCCCCAGCATTTT
>TRBV29-1|TRBJ1-1|.|TRBD1
CSVSTGGKVTEAFF
TGCAGCGTTTCGACAGGGGGCAAGGTTACTGAAGCTTTCTTT
>TRBV11-1|TRBJ2-2|.|.
CASSTQQGTTGELFF
TGTGCCAGCAGCACCCAACAGGGAACCACCGGGGAGCTGTTTTTT
>TRBV9|TRBJ2-1|few|.
CASSVAPYGSDEQFF
TGTGCCAGCAGCGTAGCCCCTTATGGGAGTGATGAGCAGTTCTTC
>TRBV11-2|TRBJ2-7|.|.
CASSLLDFSYNEQYF
TGTGCCAGCAGCTTACTGGACTTCTCCTACAATGAGCAGTACTTC
>TRBV6-5|TRBJ2-1|once|TRBD1
CASSRTGQVSYNEQFF
TGTGCCAGCAGTCGGACAGGTCAGGTGTCCTACAATGAGCAGTTCTTC
>TRBV29-1|TRBJ2-1|few|TRBD2
CSVEGTRREQFF
TGCAGCGTTGAGGGGACTAGGCGCGAGCAGTTCTTC
>TRBV20-1|TRBJ2-7|many|.
CSARGTYEQYF
TGCAGTGCTAGAGGTACCTACGAGCAGTACTTC
>TRBV20-1|TRBJ2-1|few|.
CSARRSGYNEQFF
TGCAGTGCTAGAAGATCGGGCTACAATGAGCAGTTCTTC
>TRBV4-1|TRBJ1-2|few|.
CASSQDEGLGYGYTF
TGCGCCAGCAGCCAAGATGAGGGGCTGGGCTATGGCTACACCTTC
>TRBV6-6|TRBJ2-3|.|.
CASTKRESDTQYF
TGTGCCAGCACTAAGAGGGAGTCAGATACGCAGTATTTT
>TRBV5-1|TRBJ2-7|.|.
CASSLDTPSNSYEQYF
TGCGCCAGCAGCTTGGATACACCTAGCAATTCCTACGAGCAGTACTTC
>TRBV6-2/TRBV6-3|TRBJ2-4|.|TRBD2
CASTLGLAREQYF
TGTGCCAGCACTTTGGGACTAGCTCGGGAGCAGTACTTC
>TRBV11-2|TRBJ2-7|.|TRBD1
CASSLVRGRLNEQYF
TGTGCCAGCAGCTTAGTGAGGGGGCGGCTCAACGAGCAGTACTTC